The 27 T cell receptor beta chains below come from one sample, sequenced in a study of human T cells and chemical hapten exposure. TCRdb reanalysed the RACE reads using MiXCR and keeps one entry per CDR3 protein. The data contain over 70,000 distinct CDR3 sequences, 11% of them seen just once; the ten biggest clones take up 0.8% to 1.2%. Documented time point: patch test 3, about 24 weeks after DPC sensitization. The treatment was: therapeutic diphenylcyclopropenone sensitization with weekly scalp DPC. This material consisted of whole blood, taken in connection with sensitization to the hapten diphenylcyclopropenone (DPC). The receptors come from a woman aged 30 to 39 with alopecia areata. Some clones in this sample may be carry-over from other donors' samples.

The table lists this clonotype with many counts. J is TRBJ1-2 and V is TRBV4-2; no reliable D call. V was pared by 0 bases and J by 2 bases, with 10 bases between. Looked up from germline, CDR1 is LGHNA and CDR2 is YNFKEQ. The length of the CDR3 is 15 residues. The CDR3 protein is CASSQEYGINYGYTF. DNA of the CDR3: TGTGCCAGCAGCCAAGAATATGGCATAAACTATGGCTACACCTTC.

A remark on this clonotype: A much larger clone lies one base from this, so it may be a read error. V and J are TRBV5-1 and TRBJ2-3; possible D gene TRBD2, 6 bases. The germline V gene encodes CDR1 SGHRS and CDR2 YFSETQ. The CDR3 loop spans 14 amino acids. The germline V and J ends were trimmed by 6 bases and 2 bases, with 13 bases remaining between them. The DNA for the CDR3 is TGCGCCAGCACGGGGCGGGACCCCACAGATACGCAGTATTTT. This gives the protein CASTGRDPTDTQYF.

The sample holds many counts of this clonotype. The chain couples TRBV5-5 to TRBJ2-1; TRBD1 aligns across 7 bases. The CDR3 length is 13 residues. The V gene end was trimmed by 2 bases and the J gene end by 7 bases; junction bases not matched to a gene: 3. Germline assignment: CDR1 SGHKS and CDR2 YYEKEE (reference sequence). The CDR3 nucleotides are TGTGCCAGCAGCTTAGGGACAGTAAATGAGCAGTTCTTC. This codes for CASSLGTVNEQFF.

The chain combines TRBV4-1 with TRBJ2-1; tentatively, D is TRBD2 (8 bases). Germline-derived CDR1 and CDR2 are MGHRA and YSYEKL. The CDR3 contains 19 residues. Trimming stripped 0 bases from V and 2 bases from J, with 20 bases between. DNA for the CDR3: TGCGCCAGCAGCCAAGATCCCTCCCCGGGAGGGGGCGCCTACAATGAGCAGTTCTTC. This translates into CASSQDPSPGGGAYNEQFF.

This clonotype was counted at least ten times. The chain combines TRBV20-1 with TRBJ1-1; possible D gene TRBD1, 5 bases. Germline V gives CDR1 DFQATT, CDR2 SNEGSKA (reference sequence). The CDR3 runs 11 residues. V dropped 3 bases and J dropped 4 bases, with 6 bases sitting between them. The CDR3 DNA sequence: TGCAGTGCTAGGGGGGTCACTGAAGCTTTCTTT. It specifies CSARGVTEAFF.

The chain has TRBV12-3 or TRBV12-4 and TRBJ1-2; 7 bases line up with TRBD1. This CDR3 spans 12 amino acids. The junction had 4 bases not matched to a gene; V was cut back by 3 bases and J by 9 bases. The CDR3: CASSFDRARYTF. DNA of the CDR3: TGTGCCAGCAGTTTCGACAGGGCCCGCTACACCTTC.

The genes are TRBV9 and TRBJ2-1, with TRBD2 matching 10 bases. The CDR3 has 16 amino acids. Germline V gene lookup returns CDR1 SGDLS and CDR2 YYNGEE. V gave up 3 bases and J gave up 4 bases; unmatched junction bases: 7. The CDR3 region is CASSGTLAGGYNEQFF. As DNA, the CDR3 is TGTGCCAGCAGCGGGACCTTAGCGGGAGGTTACAATGAGCAGTTCTTC.

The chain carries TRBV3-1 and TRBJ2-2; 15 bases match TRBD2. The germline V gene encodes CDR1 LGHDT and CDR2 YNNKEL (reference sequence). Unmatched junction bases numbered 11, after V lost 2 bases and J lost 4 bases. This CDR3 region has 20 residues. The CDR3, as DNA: TGTGCCAGCAGCCAACCATGGGGACTAGCGGGGGGCCCGAGCACCGGGGAGCTGTTTTTT. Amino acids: CASSQPWGLAGGPSTGELFF.

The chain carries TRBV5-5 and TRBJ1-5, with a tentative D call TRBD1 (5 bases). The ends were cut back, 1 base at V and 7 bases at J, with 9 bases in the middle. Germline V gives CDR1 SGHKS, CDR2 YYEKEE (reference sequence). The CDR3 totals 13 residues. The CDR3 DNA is TGTGCCAGCAGCTTGAGGGGTTTACAGCCCCAGCATTTT. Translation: CASSLRGLQPQHF.

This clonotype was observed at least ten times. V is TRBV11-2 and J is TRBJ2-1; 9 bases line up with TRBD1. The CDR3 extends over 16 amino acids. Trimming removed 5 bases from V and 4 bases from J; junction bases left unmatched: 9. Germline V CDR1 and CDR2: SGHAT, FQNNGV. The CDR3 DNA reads TGTGCCAGCAGCCCAGGCTGGGACAGGGATTACAATGAGCAGTTCTTC. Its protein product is CASSPGWDRDYNEQFF.

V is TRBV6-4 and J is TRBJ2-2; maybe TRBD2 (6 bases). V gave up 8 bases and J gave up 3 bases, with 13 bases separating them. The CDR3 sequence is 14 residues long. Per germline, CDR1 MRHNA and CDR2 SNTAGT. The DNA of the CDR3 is TGTGCCAGCTCCGAGTCGGGGGACACCGGGGAGCTGTTTTTT. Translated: CASSESGDTGELFF.

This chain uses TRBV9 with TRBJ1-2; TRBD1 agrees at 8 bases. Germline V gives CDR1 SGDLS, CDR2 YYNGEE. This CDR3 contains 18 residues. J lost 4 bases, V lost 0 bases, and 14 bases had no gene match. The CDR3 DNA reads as TGTGCCAGCAGCGTAGGCCTAGAGACAGGGGTGTTGGGCTATGGCTACACCTTC. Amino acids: CASSVGLETGVLGYGYTF.

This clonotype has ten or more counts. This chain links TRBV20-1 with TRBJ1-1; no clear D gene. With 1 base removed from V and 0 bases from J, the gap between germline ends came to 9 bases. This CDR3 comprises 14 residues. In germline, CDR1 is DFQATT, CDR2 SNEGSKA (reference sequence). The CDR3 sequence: CSARVGSVNTEAFF. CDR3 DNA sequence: TGCAGTGCTAGAGTCGGCTCCGTGAACACTGAAGCTTTCTTT.

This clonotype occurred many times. This CDR3 reads CASSPMAGSRSTEAFF. The CDR3 bases are TGTGCCAGCTCACCAATGGCAGGATCTCGCTCCACTGAAGCTTTCTTT. This sequence joins TRBV18 and TRBJ1-1; no definite D call. Germline V gene data show CDR1 as KGHSH and CDR2 as LQKENI. This CDR3 comprises 16 residues. V dropped 2 bases and J dropped 4 bases, with 17 bases sitting between them.

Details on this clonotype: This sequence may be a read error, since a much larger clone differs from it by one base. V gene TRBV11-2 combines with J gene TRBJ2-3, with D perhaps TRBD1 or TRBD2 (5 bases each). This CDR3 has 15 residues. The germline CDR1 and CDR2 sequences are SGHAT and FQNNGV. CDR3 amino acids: CTSADGTSSTDTQYF. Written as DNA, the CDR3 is TGTACCAGTGCCGACGGGACCTCTAGCACAGATACGCAGTATTTT.

In DNA form, the CDR3 reads TGCGCCAGCAGCCAAGCGGACGGTCACAATCAGCCCCAGCATTTT. It translates to CASSQADGHNQPQHF. V usage is TRBV4-1 and J usage is TRBJ1-5, with D unresolved. V lost 1 base and J 3 bases, leaving 10 bases between the germline ends. Germline V CDR1 and CDR2: MGHRA, YSYEKL. This CDR3 spans 15 amino acids.

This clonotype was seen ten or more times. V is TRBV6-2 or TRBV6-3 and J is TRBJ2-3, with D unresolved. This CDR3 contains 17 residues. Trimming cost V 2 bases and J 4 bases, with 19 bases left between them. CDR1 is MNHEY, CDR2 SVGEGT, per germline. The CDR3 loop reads CASSYGPGDSLPDTQYF. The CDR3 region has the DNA TGTGCCAGCAGTTACGGTCCCGGAGATTCCCTCCCAGATACGCAGTATTTT.

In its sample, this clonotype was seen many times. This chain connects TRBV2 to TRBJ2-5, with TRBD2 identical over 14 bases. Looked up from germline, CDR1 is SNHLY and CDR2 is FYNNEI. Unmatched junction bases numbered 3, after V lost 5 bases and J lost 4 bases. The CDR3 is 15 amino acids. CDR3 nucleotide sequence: TGTGCCAGCAGTCCGACTAGCGGGAGGGGAGAGACCCAGTACTTC. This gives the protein CASSPTSGRGETQYF.

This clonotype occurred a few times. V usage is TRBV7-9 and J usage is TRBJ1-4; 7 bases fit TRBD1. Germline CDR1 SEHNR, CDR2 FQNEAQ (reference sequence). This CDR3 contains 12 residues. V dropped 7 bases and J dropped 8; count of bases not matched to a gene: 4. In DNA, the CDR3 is TGTGCCAGCAAAGGGGACAGAGAAAAACTGTTTTTT. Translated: CASKGDREKLFF.

In nucleotides, the CDR3 is TGCGCCAGCAGCAAAGAACAGGGTAGCGAGCAGTACGTC. It encodes CASSKEQGSEQYV. The rearrangement links TRBV4-1 to TRBJ2-7; tentative D call: TRBD1 (6 bases). This CDR3 has 13 residues. CDR1 is MGHRA and CDR2 is YSYEKL in the germline V gene.

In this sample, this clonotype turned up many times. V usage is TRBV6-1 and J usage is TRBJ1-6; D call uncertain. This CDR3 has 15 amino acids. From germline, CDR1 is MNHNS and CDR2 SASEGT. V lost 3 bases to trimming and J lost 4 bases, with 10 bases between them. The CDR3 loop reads CASSEAIGYNSPLHF. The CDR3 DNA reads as TGTGCCAGCAGTGAGGCCATCGGGTATAATTCACCCCTCCACTTT.

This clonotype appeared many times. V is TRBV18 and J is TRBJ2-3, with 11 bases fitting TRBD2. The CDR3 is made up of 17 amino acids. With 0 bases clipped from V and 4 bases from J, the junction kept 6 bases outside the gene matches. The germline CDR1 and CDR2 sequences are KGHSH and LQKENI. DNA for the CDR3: TGTGCCAGCTCACCACCTGTGGGACTAGCGGCATCAGATACGCAGTATTTT. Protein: CASSPPVGLAASDTQYF. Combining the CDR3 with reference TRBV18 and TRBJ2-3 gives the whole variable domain NAGVMQNPRHLVRRRGQEARLRCSPMKGHSHVYWYRQLPEEGLKFMVYLQKENIIDESGMPKERFSAEFPKEGPSILRIQQVVRGDSAAYFCASSPPVGLAASDTQYFGPGTRLTVL.

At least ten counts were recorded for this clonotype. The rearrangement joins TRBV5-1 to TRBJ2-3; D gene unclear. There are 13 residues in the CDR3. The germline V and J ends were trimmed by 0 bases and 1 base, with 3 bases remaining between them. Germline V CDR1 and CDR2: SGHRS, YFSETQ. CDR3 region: CASSLDGTDTQYF. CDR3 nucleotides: TGCGCCAGCAGCTTGGATGGCACAGATACGCAGTATTTT.

DNA for the CDR3: TGTGCCAGCAGTTCGGGACAGGGTAATCACGAGCAGTACTTC. It yields the protein CASSSGQGNHEQYF. This chain uses TRBV28 with TRBJ2-7; 9 nucleotides line up with TRBD1. The V segment lost 4 bases and the J segment 5 bases; nucleotides outside the gene matches: 6. Germline CDR1 MDHEN, CDR2 SYDVKM. The CDR3 has 14 amino acids.

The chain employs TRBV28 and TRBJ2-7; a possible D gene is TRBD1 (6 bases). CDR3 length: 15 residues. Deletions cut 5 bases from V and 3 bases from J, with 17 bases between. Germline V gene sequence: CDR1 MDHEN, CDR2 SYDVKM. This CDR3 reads CASSAHVGGNYEQYF. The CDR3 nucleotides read TGTGCCAGCAGTGCCCACGTTGGGGGCAACTACGAGCAGTACTTC.

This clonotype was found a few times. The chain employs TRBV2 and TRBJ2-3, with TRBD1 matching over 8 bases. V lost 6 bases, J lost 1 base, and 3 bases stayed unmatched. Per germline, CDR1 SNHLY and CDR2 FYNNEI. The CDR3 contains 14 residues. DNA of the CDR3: TGTGCCAGCAGGGAGACAGGGGGCACAGATACGCAGTATTTT. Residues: CASRETGGTDTQYF.

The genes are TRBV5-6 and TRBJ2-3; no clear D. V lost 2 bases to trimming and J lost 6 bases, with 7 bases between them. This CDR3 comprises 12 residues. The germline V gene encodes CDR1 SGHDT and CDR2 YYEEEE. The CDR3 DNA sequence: TGTGCCAGCAGCTTCTATCGGGATACGCAGTATTTT. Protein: CASSFYRDTQYF.